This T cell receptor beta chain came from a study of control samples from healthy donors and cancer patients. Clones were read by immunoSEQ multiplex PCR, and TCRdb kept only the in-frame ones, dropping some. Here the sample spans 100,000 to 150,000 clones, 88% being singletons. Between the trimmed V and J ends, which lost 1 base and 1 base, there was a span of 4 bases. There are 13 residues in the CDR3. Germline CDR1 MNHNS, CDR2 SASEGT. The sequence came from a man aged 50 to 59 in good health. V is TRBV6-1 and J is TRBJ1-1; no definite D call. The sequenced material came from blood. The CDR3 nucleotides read TGTGCCAGCAGTGAAGAGAGGAACACTGAAGCTTTCTTT. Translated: CASSEERNTEAFF.